Listed below are T cell receptor beta chains from one sample, sequenced in a study of early T cells in non-severe SARS-CoV-2 infection. TCRdb itself ran the 5' RACE reads through MiXCR, one entry per CDR3 protein. The sample consists of 80,000 to 100,000 distinct CDR3 sequences, around an eighth of them appearing once. Sequencing was carried out using whole blood. Receptor source: an adult who was a healthcare worker with PCR-confirmed SARS-CoV-2 infection or an uninfected control (not recorded which). Each CDR3 is given with its conserved first and last residue. The D gene is left open where the match is weak. Expanded clones get a size class; other rows say once, few or many, or leave the size out.

>TRBJ2-3|TRBV7-3|TRBD2|-
CASSLSGRAGDTQYF
TGTGCCAGCAGCTTAAGCGGGAGGGCCGGAGATACGCAGTATTTT
>TRBJ1-2|TRBV12-3/TRBV12-4|-|few
CASSSDSYGYTF
TGTGCCAGCAGTTCGGACAGCTATGGCTACACCTTC
>TRBJ2-7|TRBV11-2|-|many
CASSLTGTPWEQYF
TGTGCCAGCAGCCTTACCGGGACTCCGTGGGAGCAGTACTTC
>TRBJ2-5|TRBV20-1|-|few
CSARRLQGLETQYF
TGCAGTGCCCGGAGACTACAGGGATTGGAGACCCAGTACTTC
>TRBJ2-7|TRBV28|-|many
CASNLGGWSYEQYF
TGTGCCAGCAACTTGGGCGGGTGGAGCTACGAGCAGTACTTC
>TRBJ2-7|TRBV9|TRBD1|few
CASSPRGDRDSYEQYF
TGTGCCAGCAGCCCCCGGGGGGACAGGGACTCCTACGAGCAGTACTTC
>TRBJ2-7|TRBV5-1|TRBD1|many
CASSLGQGAYEQYF
TGCGCCAGCAGCTTGGGACAGGGGGCCTACGAGCAGTACTTC
>TRBJ2-1|TRBV28|-|-
CASSFSYNEQFF
TGTGCCAGCAGTTTCTCCTACAATGAGCAGTTCTTC
>TRBJ1-6|TRBV3-1|-|few
CASSQASGRNNSPLHF
TGTGCCAGCAGCCAAGCCTCCGGGCGAAATAATTCACCCCTCCACTTT
>TRBJ2-3|TRBV5-4|TRBD2|-
CASRPLAGGGDTQYF
TGTGCCAGCAGACCTTTAGCGGGAGGAGGAGATACGCAGTATTTT
>TRBJ2-7|TRBV15|-|-
CATSRDFLEMHYEQYF
TGTGCCACCAGCAGAGACTTCCTGGAAATGCACTACGAGCAGTACTTC
>TRBJ2-7|TRBV7-9|-|few
CASSPDGRAEQYF
TGTGCCAGCAGCCCAGACGGTCGGGCCGAGCAGTACTTC
>TRBJ1-1|TRBV20-1|-|many
CSAKTSGVNTEAFF
TGCAGTGCTAAGACATCCGGAGTGAACACTGAAGCTTTCTTT